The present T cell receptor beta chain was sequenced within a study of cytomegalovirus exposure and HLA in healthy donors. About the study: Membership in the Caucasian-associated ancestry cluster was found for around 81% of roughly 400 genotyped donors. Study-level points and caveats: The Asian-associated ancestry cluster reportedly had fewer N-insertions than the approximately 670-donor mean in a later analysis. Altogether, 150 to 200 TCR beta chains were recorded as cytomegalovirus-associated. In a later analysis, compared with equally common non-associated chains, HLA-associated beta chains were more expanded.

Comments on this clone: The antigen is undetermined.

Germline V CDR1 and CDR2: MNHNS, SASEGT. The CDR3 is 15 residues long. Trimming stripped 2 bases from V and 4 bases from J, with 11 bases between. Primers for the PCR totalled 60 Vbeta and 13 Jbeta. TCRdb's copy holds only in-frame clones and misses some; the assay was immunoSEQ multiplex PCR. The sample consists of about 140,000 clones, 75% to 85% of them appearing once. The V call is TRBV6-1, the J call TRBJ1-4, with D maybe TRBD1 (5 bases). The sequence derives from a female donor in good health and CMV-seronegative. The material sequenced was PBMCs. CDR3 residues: CASSEPTEYNEKLFF. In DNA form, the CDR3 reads TGTGCCAGCAGTGAACCGACAGAGTATAATGAAAAACTGTTTTTT.